The subject of this entry is one T cell receptor (beta chain). Its antigen is unknown. The PCR ran on 60 Vbeta and 13 Jbeta primers. Assay used: immunoSEQ multiplex PCR; TCRdb lists only in-frame clones, some missing. The repertoire holds approximately 110,000 clones, with roughly two thirds as singletons. The CDR3 has 17 residues. The ends lost 4 bases at V and 4 bases at J; junction bases unmatched: 8. Germline values: CDR1 SGHTA, CDR2 FQGNSA. Donors counted as nominally healthy when sampled, yet unrecorded immune exposures were likely. These data come from a study of cytomegalovirus exposure and HLA in healthy donors. The study, taken as a whole, reports: An ancestry cluster, one associated with Asian ancestry, reportedly showed fewer N-insertions than the approximately 670-donor mean in a later analysis. Published work reported that the classifier diagnosed cytomegalovirus status with high specificity and sensitivity. Per published accounts, TCR beta sequences correctly predicted the HLA-A and HLA-B alleles of most subjects.

The material sequenced was PBMCs. The sequence came from a man aged 25-45 years in good health and CMV-seronegative. This rearrangement joins TRBV7-2 to TRBJ2-1; 12 bases match TRBD2. The CDR3 DNA is TGTGCCAGCAGCTGGACCGGGACTAGCGGGCTTTACAATGAGCAGTTCTTC. It codes for CASSWTGTSGLYNEQFF.